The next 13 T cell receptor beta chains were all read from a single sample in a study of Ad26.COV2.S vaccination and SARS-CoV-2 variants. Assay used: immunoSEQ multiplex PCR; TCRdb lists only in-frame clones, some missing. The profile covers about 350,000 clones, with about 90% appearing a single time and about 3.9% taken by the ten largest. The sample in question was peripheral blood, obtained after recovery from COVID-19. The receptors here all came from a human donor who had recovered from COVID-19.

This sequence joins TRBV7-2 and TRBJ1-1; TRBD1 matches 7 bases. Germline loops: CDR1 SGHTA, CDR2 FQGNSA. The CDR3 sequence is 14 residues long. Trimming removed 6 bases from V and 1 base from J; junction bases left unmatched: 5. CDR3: CASRNRGPNTEAFF. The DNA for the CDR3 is TGTGCCAGCAGAAACAGGGGACCGAACACTGAAGCTTTCTTT.

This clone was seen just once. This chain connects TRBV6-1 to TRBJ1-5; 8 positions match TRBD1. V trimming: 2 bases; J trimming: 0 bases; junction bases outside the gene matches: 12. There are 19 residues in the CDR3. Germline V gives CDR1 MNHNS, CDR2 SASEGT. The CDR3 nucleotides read TGTGCCAGCAGTGAAAAGGGGGGGGACAGGTTAATTAGCAATCAGCCCCAGCATTTT. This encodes CASSEKGGDRLISNQPQHF.

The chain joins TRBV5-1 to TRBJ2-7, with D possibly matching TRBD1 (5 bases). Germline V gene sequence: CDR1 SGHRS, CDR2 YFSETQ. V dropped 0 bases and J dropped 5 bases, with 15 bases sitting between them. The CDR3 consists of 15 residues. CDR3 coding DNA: TGCGCCAGCAGCTTGGGTTCGCAGGGAAGAAACGAGCAGTACTTC. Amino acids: CASSLGSQGRNEQYF.

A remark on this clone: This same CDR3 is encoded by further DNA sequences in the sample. CDR3 protein: CASSRGGTDTQYF. The CDR3 DNA is TGTGCCAGCAGCAGGGGAGGCACAGATACGCAGTATTTT. The chain carries TRBV6-5 and TRBJ2-3; possibly TRBD1 for D (6 bases). CDR1 is MNHEY and CDR2 is SVGAGI in the germline V gene. The CDR3 contains 13 residues. The V end was cut by 6 bases, the J end by 1 base, with 8 bases between.

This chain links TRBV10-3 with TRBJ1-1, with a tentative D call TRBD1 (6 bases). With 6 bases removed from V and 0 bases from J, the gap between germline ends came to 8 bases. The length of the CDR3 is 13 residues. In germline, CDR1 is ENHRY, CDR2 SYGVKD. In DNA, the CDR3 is TGTGCCATCAGGGACAGCATGAACACTGAAGCTTTCTTT. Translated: CAIRDSMNTEAFF.

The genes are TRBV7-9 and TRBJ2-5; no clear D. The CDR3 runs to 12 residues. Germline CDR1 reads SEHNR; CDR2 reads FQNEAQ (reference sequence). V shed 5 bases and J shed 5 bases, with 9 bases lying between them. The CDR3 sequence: CASSPIDETQYF. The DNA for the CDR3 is TGTGCCAGCAGCCCGATCGATGAGACCCAGTACTTC.

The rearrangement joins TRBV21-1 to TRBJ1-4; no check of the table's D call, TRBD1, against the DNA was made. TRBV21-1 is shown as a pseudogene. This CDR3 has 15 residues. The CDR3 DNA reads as TGTGCCAGCAGCTTCGGGGGACAGAGATATGAAAAACTGTTTTTT. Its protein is CASSFGGQRYEKLFF.

The CDR3 region has the DNA TGTGCTAGTGGTTTGACCGTAGGGCAAAACACAGATACGCAGTATTTT. Amino acid sequence: CASGLTVGQNTDTQYF. The chain employs TRBV12-5 and TRBJ2-3, with D hard to call. The CDR3 consists of 16 residues. With 2 bases removed from V and 2 bases from J, the gap between germline ends came to 14 bases. The germline V gene has CDR1 LGHNT and CDR2 FRNRAP.

For the CDR3, the DNA is TGTGCTAGTGGTTTTTTCCCCTCTATCACAGATACGCAGTATTTT. It translates to CASGFFPSITDTQYF. The chain combines TRBV12-5 with TRBJ2-3; D gene ambiguous. CDR1 is LGHNT, CDR2 FRNRAP, per germline. Trimming took off 3 bases at V and 2 bases at J, with 12 bases between the two ends. The CDR3 runs 15 residues.

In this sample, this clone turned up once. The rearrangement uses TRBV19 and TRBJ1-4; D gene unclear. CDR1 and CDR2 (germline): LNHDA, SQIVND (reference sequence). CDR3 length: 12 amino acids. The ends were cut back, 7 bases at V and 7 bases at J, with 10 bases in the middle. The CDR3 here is CASTWGSEKLFF. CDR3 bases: TGTGCCAGTACTTGGGGTAGTGAAAAACTGTTTTTT.

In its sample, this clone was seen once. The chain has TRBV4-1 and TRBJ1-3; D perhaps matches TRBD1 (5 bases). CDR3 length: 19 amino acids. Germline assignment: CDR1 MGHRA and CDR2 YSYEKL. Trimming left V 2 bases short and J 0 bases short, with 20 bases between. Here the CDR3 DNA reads TGCGCCAGCAGCCAATATTTTGGGACCACGACTTTCTCTGGAAACACCATATATTTT. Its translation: CASSQYFGTTTFSGNTIYF.

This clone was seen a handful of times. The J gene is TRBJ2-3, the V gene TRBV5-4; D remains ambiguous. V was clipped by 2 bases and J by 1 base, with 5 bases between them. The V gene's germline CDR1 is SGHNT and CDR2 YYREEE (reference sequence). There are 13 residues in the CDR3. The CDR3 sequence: CASSLLGTDTQYF. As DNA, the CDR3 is TGTGCCAGCAGCTTACTGGGCACAGATACGCAGTATTTT.

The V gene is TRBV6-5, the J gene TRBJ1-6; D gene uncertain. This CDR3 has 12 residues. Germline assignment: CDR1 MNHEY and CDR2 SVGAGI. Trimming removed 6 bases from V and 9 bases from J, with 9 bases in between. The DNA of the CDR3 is TGTGCCAGCAGCGACCCGCTTTCACCCCTCCACTTT. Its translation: CASSDPLSPLHF.